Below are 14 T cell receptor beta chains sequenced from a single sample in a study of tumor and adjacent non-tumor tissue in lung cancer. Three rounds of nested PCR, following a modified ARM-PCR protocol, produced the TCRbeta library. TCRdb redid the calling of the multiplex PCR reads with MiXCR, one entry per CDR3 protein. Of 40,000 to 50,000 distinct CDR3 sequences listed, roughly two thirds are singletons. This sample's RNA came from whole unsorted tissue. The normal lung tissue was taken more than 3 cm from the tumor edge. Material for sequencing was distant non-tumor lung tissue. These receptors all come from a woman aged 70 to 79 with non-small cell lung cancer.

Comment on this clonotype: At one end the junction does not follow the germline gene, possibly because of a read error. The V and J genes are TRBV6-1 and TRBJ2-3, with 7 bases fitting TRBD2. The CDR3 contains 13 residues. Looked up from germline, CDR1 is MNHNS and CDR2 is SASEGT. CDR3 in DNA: TGTGCCAGCAATGAAACTGGGAGGGATGCGCAGTATTTT. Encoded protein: CASNETGRDAQYF.

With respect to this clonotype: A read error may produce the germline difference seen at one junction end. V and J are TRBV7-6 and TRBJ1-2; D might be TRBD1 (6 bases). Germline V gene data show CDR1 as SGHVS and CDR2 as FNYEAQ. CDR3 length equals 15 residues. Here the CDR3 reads CACSSSVGARYGYTF. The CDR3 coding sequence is TGTGCCTGCAGCTCATCAGTGGGGGCGCGGTATGGCTACACCTTC.

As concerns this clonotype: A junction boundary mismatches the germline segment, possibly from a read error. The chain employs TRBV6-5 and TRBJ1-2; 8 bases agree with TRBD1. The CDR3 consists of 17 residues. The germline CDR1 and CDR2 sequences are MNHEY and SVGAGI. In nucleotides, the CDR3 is TGTGCCAGCGGTTACCATTCTTTTCAGGGGGCTGGCTATTGCTACACCTTC. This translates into CASGYHSFQGAGYCYTF.

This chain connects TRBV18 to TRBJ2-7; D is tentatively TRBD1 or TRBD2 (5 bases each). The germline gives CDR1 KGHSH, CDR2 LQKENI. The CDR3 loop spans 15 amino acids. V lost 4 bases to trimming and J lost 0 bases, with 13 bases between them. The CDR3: CASSQPGPTSYEQYF. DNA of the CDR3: TGTGCCAGCTCACAACCGGGACCAACCTCCTACGAGCAGTACTTC.

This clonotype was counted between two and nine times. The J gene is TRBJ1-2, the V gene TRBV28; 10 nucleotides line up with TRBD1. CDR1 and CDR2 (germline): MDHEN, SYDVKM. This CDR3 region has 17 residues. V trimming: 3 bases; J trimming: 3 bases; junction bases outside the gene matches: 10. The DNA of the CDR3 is TGTGCCAGCAGTTTTCCCCCGGGACAGGGGCTATACTATGGCTACACCTTC. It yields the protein CASSFPPGQGLYYGYTF.

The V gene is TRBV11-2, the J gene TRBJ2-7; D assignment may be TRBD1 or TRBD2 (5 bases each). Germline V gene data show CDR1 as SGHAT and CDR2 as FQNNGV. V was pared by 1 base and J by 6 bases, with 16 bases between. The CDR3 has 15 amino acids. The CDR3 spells CASSLVSGPSGEQYF. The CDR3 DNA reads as TGTGCCAGCAGCTTAGTTTCGGGGCCCTCAGGCGAGCAGTACTTC. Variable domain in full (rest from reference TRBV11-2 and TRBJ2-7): EAGVAQSPRYKIIEKRQSVAFWCNPISGHATLYWYQQILGQGPKLLIQFQNNGVVDDSQLPKDRFSAERLKGVDSTLKIQPAKLEDSAVYLCASSLVSGPSGEQYFGPGTRLTVT.

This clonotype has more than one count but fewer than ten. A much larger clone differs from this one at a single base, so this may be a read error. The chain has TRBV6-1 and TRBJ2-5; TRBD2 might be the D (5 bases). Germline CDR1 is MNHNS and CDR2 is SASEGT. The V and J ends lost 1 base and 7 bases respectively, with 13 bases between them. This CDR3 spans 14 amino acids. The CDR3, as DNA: TGTGCCAGCAGTGAAGATGGGATTCGGGGGACCCAGTACTTC. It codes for CASSEDGIRGTQYF.

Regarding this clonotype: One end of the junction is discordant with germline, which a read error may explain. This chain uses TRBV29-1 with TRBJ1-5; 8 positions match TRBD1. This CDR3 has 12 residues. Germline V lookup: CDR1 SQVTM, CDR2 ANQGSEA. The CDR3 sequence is CSAGQDNHPQHF. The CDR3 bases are TGCAGCGCGGGACAGGACAATCATCCCCAGCATTTT.

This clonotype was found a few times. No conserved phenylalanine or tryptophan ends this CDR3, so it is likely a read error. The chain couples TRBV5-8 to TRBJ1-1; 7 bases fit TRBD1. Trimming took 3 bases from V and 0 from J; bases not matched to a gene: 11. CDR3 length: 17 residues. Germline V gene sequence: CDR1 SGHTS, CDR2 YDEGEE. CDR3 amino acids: CASSSPRQGLMNTEAFI. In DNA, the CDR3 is TGTGCCAGCAGCTCGCCGAGACAGGGCCTGATGAACACTGAAGCTTTCATT.

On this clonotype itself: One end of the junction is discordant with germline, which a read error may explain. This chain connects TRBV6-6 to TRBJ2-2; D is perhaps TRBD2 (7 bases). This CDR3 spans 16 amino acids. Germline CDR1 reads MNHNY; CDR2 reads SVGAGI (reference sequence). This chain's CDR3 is CANHVLVGGDTGGLLF. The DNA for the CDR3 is TGTGCCAACCACGTCTTGGTAGGAGGTGACACCGGGGGGCTGCTTTTT.

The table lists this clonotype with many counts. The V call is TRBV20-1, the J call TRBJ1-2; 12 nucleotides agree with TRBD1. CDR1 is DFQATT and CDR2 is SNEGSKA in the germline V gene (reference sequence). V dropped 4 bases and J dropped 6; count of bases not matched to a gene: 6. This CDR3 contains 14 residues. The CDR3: CSATTGTGGNGYTF. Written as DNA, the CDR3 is TGCAGTGCTACTACCGGGACAGGGGGCAATGGCTACACCTTC.

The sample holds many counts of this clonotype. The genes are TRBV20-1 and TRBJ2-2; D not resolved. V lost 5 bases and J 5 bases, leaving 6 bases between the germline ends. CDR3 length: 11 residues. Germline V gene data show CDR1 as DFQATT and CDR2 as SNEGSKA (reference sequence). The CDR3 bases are TGCAGTGCTCGGTATACCGGGGAGCTGTTTTTT. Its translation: CSARYTGELFF.

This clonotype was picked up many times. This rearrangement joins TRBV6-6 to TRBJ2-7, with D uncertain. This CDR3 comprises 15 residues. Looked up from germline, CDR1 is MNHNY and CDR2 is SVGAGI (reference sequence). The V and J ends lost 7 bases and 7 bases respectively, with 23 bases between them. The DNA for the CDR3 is TGTGCCAGCATCCCGCACCGCACGGGCCTCGGGGAGCAGTACTTC. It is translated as CASIPHRTGLGEQYF.

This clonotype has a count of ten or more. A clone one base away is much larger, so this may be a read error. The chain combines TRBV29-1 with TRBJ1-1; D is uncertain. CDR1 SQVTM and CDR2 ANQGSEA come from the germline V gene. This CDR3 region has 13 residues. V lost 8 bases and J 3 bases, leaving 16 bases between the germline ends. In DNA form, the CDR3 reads TGCAGCATAAAAGGGATAGGATACACTGAAGCTTTCTTT. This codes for CSIKGIGYTEAFF.